Below are 30 T cell receptor beta chains sequenced from a single sample in a study of T cells after yellow fever vaccination. TCRdb recomputed calls from the 5' RACE reads with MiXCR, one row per CDR3 protein. Among around 300,000 distinct CDR3 sequences, around 4.5% were seen once, and the ten largest hold roughly a fifth. Here the sequenced sample was PBMCs, taken 15 days after the yellow fever booster vaccination. The origin of the receptors is a young man who received the YFV17D yellow fever vaccine.

The chain employs TRBV5-5 and TRBJ2-2; D call uncertain. Germline CDR1 is SGHKS and CDR2 is YYEKEE (reference sequence). The V end lost 4 bases, the J end lost 0 bases, and 10 bases lay between the germline ends. The length of the CDR3 is 15 residues. This CDR3 reads CASSNDPANTGELFF. CDR3 DNA sequence: TGTGCCAGCAGCAACGACCCGGCGAACACCGGGGAGCTGTTTTTT.

This clonotype has a count of ten or more. V gene TRBV5-5 combines with J gene TRBJ1-2; D remains unclear. V shed 5 bases and J shed 2 bases, with 16 bases lying between them. CDR3 length: 15 amino acids. Germline lookup yields CDR1 SGHKS and CDR2 YYEKEE (reference sequence). The CDR3 sequence: CASSSGPEFNYGYTF. CDR3 nucleotides: TGTGCCAGCAGTAGCGGTCCGGAGTTCAACTATGGCTACACCTTC.

V gene TRBV5-4 combines with J gene TRBJ1-1, with D hard to call. CDR1 and CDR2 from the germline V gene are SGHNT and YYREEE (reference sequence). The ends were cut back, 4 bases at V and 1 base at J, with 14 bases in the middle. The CDR3 extends over 15 amino acids. The CDR3 spells CASSRPRAQNTEAFF. CDR3 in DNA: TGTGCCAGCAGCCGTCCACGGGCCCAGAACACTGAAGCTTTCTTT.

The rearrangement links TRBV7-2 to TRBJ1-1; a weak D match, TRBD1 (5 bases). CDR1 and CDR2 (germline): SGHTA, FQGNSA. CDR3 length: 14 residues. The V end lost 1 base, the J end lost 6 bases, and 12 bases lay between the germline ends. The CDR3 bases are TGTGCCAGCAGCTTAGGCGGACAATTCCCTGAAGCTTTCTTT. It translates to CASSLGGQFPEAFF. The variable domain in full, with the rest retrieved from reference TRBV7-2 and TRBJ1-1, is GAGVSQSPSNKVTEKGKDVELRCDPISGHTALYWYRQSLGQGLEFLIYFQGNSAPDKSGLPSDRFSAERTGGSVSTLTIQRTQQEDSAVYLCASSLGGQFPEAFFGQGTRLTVV.

This clonotype was recorded at least ten times. The chain combines TRBV6-5 with TRBJ2-5, with 10 bases fitting TRBD1. From germline, CDR1 is MNHEY and CDR2 SVGAGI. The junction had 9 bases not matched to a gene; V was cut back by 6 bases and J by 5 bases. This CDR3 contains 15 residues. The CDR3 loop reads CASRRPTGGWETQYF. The CDR3 DNA reads as TGTGCCAGCAGGCGTCCGACAGGGGGCTGGGAGACCCAGTACTTC.

This clonotype was observed many times. The CDR3 DNA is TGTGCCAGCAGCCAAGATTCCGGAGCAGAGCAACCCCGCTATGGCTACACCTTC. Its protein is CASSQDSGAEQPRYGYTF. The chain has TRBV4-2 and TRBJ1-2, with D hard to call. With 0 bases removed from V and 4 bases from J, the gap between germline ends came to 21 bases. Germline V gene lookup returns CDR1 LGHNA and CDR2 YNFKEQ. The CDR3 covers 18 residues.

This clonotype has more than one count but fewer than ten. The chain couples TRBV4-1 to TRBJ1-4, with no clear D. The CDR3 covers 17 residues. Germline CDR1 and CDR2: MGHRA and YSYEKL. V shed 2 bases and J shed 3 bases, with 16 bases lying between them. This CDR3 reads CASSQSLSVSANEKLFF. The CDR3 DNA is TGCGCCAGCAGCCAATCCCTCTCCGTGAGTGCTAATGAAAAACTGTTTTTT.

The chain couples TRBV7-2 to TRBJ2-5; 11 nucleotides agree with TRBD2. The CDR3 covers 17 residues. The V segment lost 0 bases and the J segment 3 bases; nucleotides outside the gene matches: 6. Germline assignment: CDR1 SGHTA and CDR2 FQGNSA. CDR3 sequence (DNA): TGTGCCAGCAGCTTAGCTTTTAGCGGGGGGGCCGAAGAGACCCAGTACTTC. Translation: CASSLAFSGGAEETQYF. Full variable domain (rest looked up from reference TRBV7-2 and TRBJ2-5): GAGVSQSPSNKVTEKGKDVELRCDPISGHTALYWYRQSLGQGLEFLIYFQGNSAPDKSGLPSDRFSAERTGGSVSTLTIQRTQQEDSAVYLCASSLAFSGGAEETQYFGPGTRLLVL.

The rearrangement uses TRBV6-6 and TRBJ2-7, with a tentative D call TRBD1 (6 bases). The CDR3 extends over 13 amino acids. Germline-derived CDR1 and CDR2 are MNHNY and SVGAGI (reference sequence). V dropped 2 bases and J dropped 11 bases, with 16 bases sitting between them. The CDR3 is CASSYQTGPSEYF. The CDR3 bases are TGTGCCAGCAGTTACCAGACAGGTCCTTCGGAGTACTTC.

This clonotype showed up just a few times. The genes are TRBV2 and TRBJ2-5, with D unclear. Germline V CDR1 and CDR2: SNHLY, FYNNEI. The CDR3 is made up of 12 amino acids. V was clipped by 8 bases and J by 5 bases, with 12 bases between them. The CDR3 is CASGRAAETQYF. DNA for the CDR3: TGTGCCAGCGGTAGGGCGGCGGAGACCCAGTACTTC.

The chain employs TRBV6-1 and TRBJ2-7; D might be TRBD1 or TRBD2, each matching 5 bases. CDR3 length: 14 residues. CDR1 and CDR2 (germline): MNHNS, SASEGT. The V gene lost 0 bases and the J gene lost 0 bases, with 6 bases spanning the gap. The CDR3 coding sequence is TGTGCCAGCAGTGAAGCGGGACCCTCCTACGAGCAGTACGTC. Protein product: CASSEAGPSYEQYV.

The chain recombines TRBV4-1 with TRBJ1-2; a weak D match, TRBD1 (6 bases). Germline-derived CDR1 and CDR2 are MGHRA and YSYEKL. The CDR3 runs to 14 residues. Trimming stripped 4 bases from V and 1 base from J, with 10 bases between. The CDR3 reads CASSPRGDNYGYTF. The DNA of the CDR3 is TGCGCCAGCAGCCCCAGGGGTGATAACTATGGCTACACCTTC.

This clonotype came up a few times. The J gene is TRBJ2-1, the V gene TRBV2; no clear D. This CDR3 spans 15 amino acids. The V end lost 4 bases, the J end lost 1 base, and 11 bases lay between the germline ends. Germline CDR1 reads SNHLY; CDR2 reads FYNNEI. CDR3 protein: CASSVGISSYNEQFF. CDR3 in DNA: TGTGCCAGCAGTGTAGGGATCAGTTCCTACAATGAGCAGTTCTTC.

Only a few counts were recorded for this clonotype. The rearrangement joins TRBV4-3 to TRBJ2-1, with TRBD2 as a possible D gene (5 bases). CDR1 and CDR2 (germline): LGHNA, YSLEER. The V gene lost 4 bases and the J gene lost 8 bases, with 15 bases spanning the gap. The length of the CDR3 is 14 residues. CDR3: CASSPDSAEHEQFF. The CDR3 DNA sequence: TGCGCCAGCAGCCCCGACTCAGCGGAACATGAGCAGTTCTTC.

The chain links TRBV18 to TRBJ2-7; the match to TRBD1 covers 11 bases. The trim removed 5 bases at V and 5 bases at J, leaving 8 bases unmatched. Germline CDR1 reads KGHSH; CDR2 reads LQKENI. The CDR3 extends over 15 amino acids. CDR3 sequence: CASSKWGQGENEQYF. In DNA form, the CDR3 reads TGTGCCAGCTCAAAATGGGGACAGGGGGAGAACGAGCAGTACTTC.

V and J are TRBV20-1 and TRBJ2-1; 7 nucleotides line up with TRBD2. The CDR3 length is 16 residues. With V trimmed by 0 bases and J by 6 bases, 11 bases remained unmatched. Per germline, CDR1 DFQATT and CDR2 SNEGSKA (reference sequence). This CDR3 reads CSARDASGGHINEQFF. CDR3 DNA: TGCAGTGCTAGAGATGCGTCGGGGGGTCACATCAATGAGCAGTTCTTC.

This clonotype has only a few counts. The CDR3 DNA reads as TGTGCCAGCAGCCAAAGGAGGGGGGGGCCTCGGGAGACCCAGTACTTC. It encodes CASSQRRGGPRETQYF. The V call is TRBV21-1, the J call TRBJ2-5; the D call of TRBD2 is as the table states it, not checked on the DNA. TRBV21-1 is a listed pseudogene. The CDR3 runs 16 residues.

The chain joins TRBV20-1 to TRBJ2-7; perhaps TRBD1 as D (5 bases). The ends were cut back, 0 bases at V and 3 bases at J, with 12 bases in the middle. The V gene's germline CDR1 is DFQATT and CDR2 SNEGSKA (reference sequence). The CDR3 sequence is 14 residues long. CDR3 region: CSARDLGVGYEQYV. CDR3 coding DNA: TGCAGTGCTAGAGACCTAGGGGTTGGCTACGAGCAGTACGTC.

The chain couples TRBV7-9 to TRBJ1-6; D is unclear. V was clipped by 1 base and J by 8 bases, with 9 bases between them. Germline loops: CDR1 SEHNR, CDR2 FQNEAQ (reference sequence). This CDR3 is built from 14 residues. Here the CDR3 reads CASSLEATYSPLHF. The CDR3 nucleotides are TGTGCCAGCAGCTTAGAGGCCACTTATTCACCCCTCCACTTT.

The chain combines TRBV7-6 with TRBJ1-5; TRBD1 agrees at 7 bases. V gave up 1 base and J gave up 5 bases; unmatched junction bases: 5. Germline CDR1 SGHVS, CDR2 FNYEAQ. The length of the CDR3 is 15 residues. The CDR3 here is CASSLDPGGDQPQHF. The CDR3 region has the DNA TGTGCCAGCAGCTTAGATCCAGGGGGTGATCAGCCCCAGCATTTT.

There are many counts of this clonotype. The rearrangement links TRBV5-1 to TRBJ2-1; D gene uncertain. Trimming cost V 0 bases and J 6 bases, with 10 bases left between them. The CDR3 extends over 14 amino acids. The germline CDR1 and CDR2 sequences are SGHRS and YFSETQ. DNA of the CDR3: TGCGCCAGCAGCTTGGGGAAAGGTGTCAATGAGCAGTTCTTC. As protein: CASSLGKGVNEQFF. Supplemented by reference TRBV5-1 and TRBJ2-1, the full variable domain reads KAGVTQTPRYLIKTRGQQVTLSCSPISGHRSVSWYQQTPGQGLQFLFEYFSETQRNKGNFPGRFSGRQFSNSRSEMNVSTLELGDSALYLCASSLGKGVNEQFFGPGTRLTVL.

This clonotype was seen a handful of times. The V call is TRBV5-1, the J call TRBJ1-1; TRBD1 aligns across 8 bases. Germline CDR1 is SGHRS and CDR2 is YFSETQ. CDR3 size: 18 residues. Trimming cost V 2 bases and J 4 bases; bases outside gene matches: 16. The DNA of the CDR3 is TGCGCCAGCAGCTTCAATCCAGGGGGCTCGGGGGTTGGCACTGAAGCTTTCTTT. Its protein is CASSFNPGGSGVGTEAFF.

The chain couples TRBV18 to TRBJ1-5; D might be TRBD1 (5 bases). Trimming left V 1 base short and J 5 bases short, with 15 bases between. The CDR3 runs to 16 residues. Germline CDR1 KGHSH, CDR2 LQKENI. The CDR3 DNA is TGTGCCAGCTCACCACGGGGCGGGATGAGGGATCAGCCCCAGCATTTT. Translating it yields CASSPRGGMRDQPQHF.

The chain is built from TRBV6-5 and TRBJ2-1, with D perhaps matching TRBD2 (6 bases). Gene TRBJ2-7 matches the end of the DNA better, so the J call may be wrong. This CDR3 comprises 14 residues. Germline CDR1 reads MNHEY; CDR2 reads SVGAGI. The CDR3 is CATGRGFQYNEQYF. CDR3 sequence (DNA): TGTGCCACCGGCCGGGGGTTTCAGTACAATGAGCAGTACTTC.

Only a few counts were recorded for this clonotype. The chain links TRBV5-5 to TRBJ2-2, with 7 bases identical to TRBD2. The CDR3 extends over 16 amino acids. Unmatched junction bases numbered 10, after V lost 4 bases and J lost 4 bases. Germline V gene lookup returns CDR1 SGHKS and CDR2 YYEKEE (reference sequence). CDR3 in amino acids: CASSPDGGSFTGELFF. The CDR3 bases are TGTGCCAGCAGCCCGGACGGGGGGTCCTTCACCGGGGAGCTGTTTTTT.

The V call is TRBV12-3 or TRBV12-4, the J call TRBJ1-2, with D possibly being TRBD1 (5 bases). V lost 3 bases and J lost 7, with 15 bases in between. This CDR3 spans 14 amino acids. CDR3 sequence reads: CASSFPRGVRGYTF. CDR3 sequence (DNA): TGTGCCAGCAGTTTCCCGCGGGGGGTCCGTGGCTACACCTTC.

This clonotype was picked up many times. The chain joins TRBV12-3 or TRBV12-4 to TRBJ2-3; D assignment may be TRBD1 or TRBD2 (5 bases each). The V end lost 2 bases, the J end lost 5 bases, and 20 bases lay between the germline ends. The CDR3 is 17 amino acids. The chain's CDR3 is CASSLLLRDREGDTQYF. The CDR3 DNA reads TGTGCCAGCAGTTTACTCCTCCGGGACCGCGAAGGAGATACGCAGTATTTT.

This clonotype was counted many times. The chain has TRBV7-2 and TRBJ1-2, with no clear D. The V end was cut by 8 bases, the J end by 5 bases, with 15 bases between. Germline-derived CDR1 and CDR2 are SGHTA and FQGNSA. The CDR3 extends over 13 amino acids. CDR3 DNA sequence: TGTGCCAGCGACCACAGTCATCAATATGGCTACACCTTC. Translation: CASDHSHQYGYTF.

As to this clonotype: One end of the junction fails to match germline, which may point to a read error. The V call is TRBV18, the J call TRBJ2-7, with D perhaps TRBD1 (6 bases). Germline V CDR1 and CDR2: KGHSH, LQKENI. The CDR3 loop spans 16 amino acids. CDR3 residues: CAISLQQGKEGNEQYF. The CDR3 DNA follows: TGTGCCATCTCACTACAACAGGGAAAGGAAGGTAACGAGCAGTACTTC.

This clonotype came up many times. This chain uses TRBV7-2 with TRBJ2-3; D may be TRBD1 (6 bases). Between the trimmed V and J ends, which lost 1 base and 2 bases, there was a span of 10 bases. Germline CDR1 is SGHTA and CDR2 is FQGNSA. The CDR3 totals 15 residues. The CDR3 loop reads CASSLDGGATDTQYF. DNA for the CDR3: TGTGCCAGCAGCTTAGATGGGGGCGCCACAGATACGCAGTATTTT.